This passage covers 19 T cell receptor beta chains from one sample sequenced in a study of cytomegalovirus exposure and HLA in healthy donors. A multiplex PCR was run with 60 Vbeta primers and 13 Jbeta primers. The assay was immunoSEQ multiplex PCR, and TCRdb's table has in-frame clones only and misses some. The data contain some 85,000 clones, 75% to 80% of them singletons. Sequences were obtained from PBMCs. Receptors were obtained from a man in his thirties or forties in good health and CMV-seronegative.

V gene TRBV7-2 combines with J gene TRBJ1-1; 11 bases fit TRBD1. Germline-derived CDR1 and CDR2 are SGHTA and FQGNSA. After removal of 3 bases from V and 1 base from J, the junction contained 1 base not matched to a gene. The CDR3 loop spans 15 amino acids. The CDR3 DNA is TGTGCCAGCAGCTTCGGGACAGGGGGGAACACTGAAGCTTTCTTT. Translation gives CASSFGTGGNTEAFF.

The rearrangement uses TRBV4-2 and TRBJ2-1; D ambiguous. This CDR3 is built from 16 residues. Germline CDR1 reads LGHNA; CDR2 reads YNFKEQ. Trimming left V 0 bases short and J 0 bases short, with 9 bases between. The CDR3 DNA is TGTGCCAGCAGCCAAGATCTTCGGAGCTCCTACAATGAGCAGTTCTTC. It yields the protein CASSQDLRSSYNEQFF.

The chain joins TRBV19 to TRBJ2-1; D unresolved. The CDR3 sequence is 15 residues long. The germline V gene encodes CDR1 LNHDA and CDR2 SQIVND (reference sequence). Deletions cut 1 base from V and 0 bases from J, with 7 bases between. DNA of the CDR3: TGTGCCAGTAGTATAGTAAGGAGCTCCTACAATGAGCAGTTCTTC. Translation: CASSIVRSSYNEQFF.

The chain links TRBV7-9 to TRBJ2-1; 8 bases agree with TRBD1. The CDR3 runs 14 residues. With 6 bases clipped from V and 6 bases from J, the junction kept 7 bases outside the gene matches. CDR1 is SEHNR, CDR2 FQNEAQ, per germline (reference sequence). The CDR3 sequence is CASSSPGQGNEQFF. The CDR3, as DNA: TGTGCCAGCAGTTCTCCCGGACAGGGCAATGAGCAGTTCTTC.

V is TRBV7-2 and J is TRBJ2-5; D may be TRBD2 (6 bases). Matching the DNA end better, TRBJ2-7 makes the J call doubtful. The CDR3 runs to 14 residues. Germline V gene data show CDR1 as SGHTA and CDR2 as FQGNSA. In DNA form, the CDR3 reads TGTGCCAGCAGCTTAGGCGGGGCCTACTACGAGCAGTACTTC. This translates into CASSLGGAYYEQYF.

Only a few counts were recorded for this clone. The chain recombines TRBV5-1 with TRBJ1-1; D gene uncertain. CDR3 size: 15 residues. Germline values: CDR1 SGHRS, CDR2 YFSETQ. V was cut by 2 bases and J by 3 bases, with 14 bases left in between. CDR3 nucleotide sequence: TGCGCCAGCAGCTTTAGTGGCCTGAGGGACACTGAAGCTTTCTTT. This translates into CASSFSGLRDTEAFF.

The CDR3 region is CASSRGRWDRGPAVSTEAFF. CDR3 DNA sequence: TGTGCCAGTAGTAGAGGGAGGTGGGACAGGGGGCCGGCCGTGAGCACTGAAGCTTTCTTT. This chain links TRBV19 with TRBJ1-1; TRBD1 matches 12 bases. The CDR3 contains 20 residues. V was clipped by 4 bases and J by 4 bases; unmatched bases: 19. Germline V gene lookup returns CDR1 LNHDA and CDR2 SQIVND (reference sequence). Filled out from reference TRBV19 and TRBJ1-1, the complete variable domain reads DGGITQSPKYLFRKEGQNVTLSCEQNLNHDAMYWYRQDPGQGLRLIYYSQIVNDFQKGDIAEGYSVSREKKESFPLTVTSAQKNPTAFYLCASSRGRWDRGPAVSTEAFFGQGTRLTVV.

The rearrangement links TRBV6-1 to TRBJ2-1, with 9 bases matching TRBD2. The germline CDR1 and CDR2 sequences are MNHNS and SASEGT. The CDR3 has 14 residues. V lost 7 bases and J lost 4; bases outside the gene matches: 5. In DNA form, the CDR3 reads TGTGCCAGCACTCCCAGCGGGGGGTACAATGAGCAGTTCTTC. Its translation: CASTPSGGYNEQFF.

This clone was recorded once. The V and J genes are TRBV5-4 and TRBJ2-7; 13 bases fit TRBD2. This CDR3 is 16 amino acids long. CDR1 and CDR2 (germline): SGHNT, YYREEE (reference sequence). Germline trimming cut 0 bases from V and 3 bases from J; bases unmatched to any gene: 3. The CDR3 DNA sequence: TGTGCCAGCAGCTTGGGGGGGACTAGCGGGAACTACGAGCAGTACTTC. Its translation is CASSLGGTSGNYEQYF.

The V and J genes are TRBV10-2 and TRBJ2-1; D remains ambiguous. The CDR3 is 12 residues long. V lost 0 bases, J lost 7 bases, and 4 bases lay in between. The germline gives CDR1 WSHSY, CDR2 SAAADI. CDR3 protein: CASSESFNEQFF. The CDR3 coding sequence is TGCGCCAGCAGTGAGTCCTTTAATGAGCAGTTCTTC.

V usage is TRBV18 and J usage is TRBJ2-1, with D tentatively TRBD2 (6 bases). This CDR3 has 14 amino acids. V lost 5 bases, J lost 4 bases, and 12 bases lay in between. Germline V lookup: CDR1 KGHSH, CDR2 LQKENI. CDR3 residues: CASSTTRGYNEQFF. Written as DNA, the CDR3 is TGTGCCAGCTCAACAACGCGGGGATACAATGAGCAGTTCTTC.

This clone was observed a single time. This rearrangement joins TRBV18 to TRBJ1-6, with D possibly matching TRBD1 (5 bases). Trimming left V 5 bases short and J 5 bases short, with 13 bases between. Germline CDR1 and CDR2: KGHSH and LQKENI. The CDR3 sequence is 15 residues long. The CDR3 sequence: CASSTGQPHNSPLHF. The DNA of the CDR3 is TGTGCCAGCTCAACTGGACAACCTCATAATTCACCCCTCCACTTT.

V gene TRBV10-2 combines with J gene TRBJ1-3; D may be TRBD1 (5 bases). Trimming shortened V by 7 bases and J by 0 bases, and 10 bases separated the two germline ends. Germline-derived CDR1 and CDR2 are WSHSY and SAAADI. CDR3 length: 14 amino acids. The CDR3: CASKGRGSGNTIYF. DNA for the CDR3: TGCGCCAGCAAGGGTAGGGGCTCTGGAAACACCATATATTTT.

This clone was counted once. The chain joins TRBV19 to TRBJ2-1; TRBD2 matches at 8 bases. The CDR3 has 15 amino acids. V lost 5 bases and J lost 6; bases outside the gene matches: 9. Germline CDR1 LNHDA, CDR2 SQIVND (reference sequence). CDR3 region: CASSPSGTSSNEQFF. For the CDR3, the DNA is TGTGCCAGTAGTCCGTCCGGGACTAGTAGCAATGAGCAGTTCTTC.

V is TRBV5-5 and J is TRBJ1-2; 7 nucleotides agree with TRBD1. Germline V gives CDR1 SGHKS, CDR2 YYEKEE (reference sequence). The CDR3 covers 17 residues. V trimming: 0 bases; J trimming: 8 bases; junction bases outside the gene matches: 16. The CDR3 coding sequence is TGTGCCAGCAGCTTGGTTCCCGAAACCTGGACAGGCCGGGGCTACACCTTC. It is translated as CASSLVPETWTGRGYTF.

On this clone: At one end the junction does not follow the germline gene, possibly because of a read error. The chain is built from TRBV7-9 and TRBJ1-2; D is unclear. The CDR3 extends over 11 amino acids. Germline CDR1 SEHNR, CDR2 FQNEAQ (reference sequence). The CDR3 DNA sequence: TGTTCCAGCTCAAAACCGGGGGGCTACACCTTC. This codes for CSSSKPGGYTF.

The gene calls are TRBV5-3 and TRBJ2-3; possibly TRBD2 for D (6 bases). TRBV5-3 is reported as an ORF; its role is uncertain. The CDR3 is 15 amino acids. With 3 bases removed from V and 6 bases from J, the gap between germline ends came to 17 bases. CDR3 nucleotides: TGTGCCAGAAGCTCCCGACTAGGGAAGATGGATACGCAGTATTTT. Its protein is CARSSRLGKMDTQYF.

This chain joins TRBV6-1 and TRBJ2-3; 9 nucleotides align to TRBD2. V lost 8 bases, J lost 3 bases, and 9 bases stayed unmatched. Germline values: CDR1 MNHNS, CDR2 SASEGT. The length of the CDR3 is 15 residues. The CDR3, as DNA: TGTGCCAGCCCACCGGGACTAGCAGTAACAGATACGCAGTATTTT. Translated, it gives CASPPGLAVTDTQYF.

The chain uses TRBV4-1 and TRBJ2-3, with 11 nucleotides matching TRBD2. Germline CDR1 reads MGHRA; CDR2 reads YSYEKL. The CDR3 spans 17 residues. Germline trimming cut 0 bases from V and 3 bases from J; bases unmatched to any gene: 5. CDR3 nucleotides: TGCGCCAGCAGCCAAGATGTAACTAGCGGGAGTACAGATACGCAGTATTTT. It is translated as CASSQDVTSGSTDTQYF.